Each of the 17 T cell receptor beta chains below was sequenced from the same sample in a study of blood T cells in healthy people across ages. For the second PCR, which ran for about 7 to 11 cycles, a sample-barcoded 5' primer and a J-beta primer mix were used. Each CDR3 protein gets one entry after TCRdb re-called the 5' RACE reads with MiXCR. The sample has roughly 1 million distinct CDR3 sequences, less than 25% seen once. These data are also associated with another study on T cells of mothers and their children.

The specimen was blood. Receptors were obtained from a girl aged 2-9 years in good health.

Here the CDR3 reads CSVVSVESYEQYF. Here the CDR3 DNA reads TGCAGCGTTGTATCCGTAGAAAGCTACGAGCAGTACTTC. The rearrangement joins TRBV29-1 to TRBJ2-7; unclear D gene. The CDR3 spans 13 residues. Trimming cost V 4 bases and J 3 bases, with 13 bases left between them. CDR1 and CDR2 from the germline V gene are SQVTM and ANQGSEA.

V usage is TRBV9 and J usage is TRBJ2-3; 10 nucleotides agree with TRBD2. Germline lookup yields CDR1 SGDLS and CDR2 YYNGEE. This CDR3 is 16 amino acids long. V lost 0 bases to trimming and J lost 6 bases; unmatched junction nucleotides: 7. CDR3 nucleotides: TGTGCCAGCAGCGTAGTGGGAGCGGGGGGGCCGGATACGCAGTATTTT. Encoded protein: CASSVVGAGGPDTQYF.

The chain has TRBV14 and TRBJ2-1, with D perhaps assigned TRBD1 or TRBD2 (5 bases each). The CDR3 is made up of 16 amino acids. Germline CDR1 and CDR2: SGHDN and FVKESK. The V gene lost 7 bases and the J gene lost 4 bases, with 20 bases spanning the gap. CDR3 in amino acids: CASTQIRGEGYNEQFF. CDR3 nucleotides: TGTGCCAGCACGCAAATCCGGGGCGAGGGGTACAATGAGCAGTTCTTC. Full variable domain (outside the CDR3, taken from reference TRBV14 and TRBJ2-1): EAGVTQFPSHSVIEKGQTVTLRCDPISGHDNLYWYRRVMGKEIKFLLHFVKESKQDESGMPNNRFLAERTGGTYSTLKVQPAELEDSGVYFCASTQIRGEGYNEQFFGPGTRLTVL.

This clonotype has just a few counts. The chain links TRBV20-1 to TRBJ2-5; D remains unclear. Germline V gene lookup returns CDR1 DFQATT and CDR2 SNEGSKA (reference sequence). Trimming removed 5 bases at V and 3 bases at J, with 10 bases between. There are 12 residues in the CDR3. The chain's CDR3 is CSALDNKETQYF. The DNA for the CDR3 is TGCAGTGCTCTCGACAATAAAGAGACCCAGTACTTC.

This clonotype was recorded many times. DNA of the CDR3: TGTGCCAGCAGTTTATCGTTTCCCCCTAGCACAGATACGCAGTATTTT. It encodes CASSLSFPPSTDTQYF. The rearrangement uses TRBV27 and TRBJ2-3; D ambiguous. Trimming left V 0 bases short and J 0 bases short, with 10 bases between. The CDR3 contains 16 residues. Germline CDR1 reads MNHEY; CDR2 reads SMNVEV (reference sequence).

The sample holds a few counts of this clonotype. V usage is TRBV7-9 and J usage is TRBJ1-4; D gene unclear. Germline V CDR1 and CDR2: SEHNR, FQNEAQ (reference sequence). CDR3 length equals 16 residues. V lost 8 bases and J lost 0, with 16 bases in between. CDR3 DNA: TGTGCCAGCGGCGAGCGACTCGCTGCAACTAATGAAAAACTGTTTTTT. This sequence encodes CASGERLAATNEKLFF.

J is TRBJ1-6 and V is TRBV7-3; 7 bases align to TRBD1. V trimming: 5 bases; J trimming: 9 bases; junction bases outside the gene matches: 7. In germline, CDR1 is SGHTA, CDR2 FQGTGA. The CDR3 runs to 14 residues. The CDR3 spells CASSEQGSASPLHF. CDR3 sequence (DNA): TGTGCCAGCAGCGAACAGGGGAGCGCTTCACCCCTCCACTTT. The full variable domain, completed using reference TRBV7-3 and TRBJ1-6, is GAGVSQTPSNKVTEKGKYVELRCDPISGHTALYWYRQSLGQGPEFLIYFQGTGAADDSGLPNDRFFAVRPEGSVSTLKIQRTERGDSAVYLCASSEQGSASPLHFGNGTRLTVT.

This clonotype was detected a few times. V is TRBV20-1 and J is TRBJ2-4, with 11 bases lining up with TRBD2. The CDR3 extends over 16 amino acids. CDR1 DFQATT and CDR2 SNEGSKA come from the germline V gene (reference sequence). V shed 6 bases, J shed 1 base, and the junction held 8 bases outside the gene matches. CDR3 DNA: TGCAGTGCGAGTAGAGCTAGCGGGAGGGCCAAAAACATTCAGTACTTC. Translating it yields CSASRASGRAKNIQYF.

The V call is TRBV6-2 or TRBV6-3, the J call TRBJ2-1; tentatively, D is TRBD2 (5 bases). V shed 1 base and J shed 10 bases, with 8 bases lying between them. Germline V gene data show CDR1 as MNHEY and CDR2 as SVGEGT. CDR3 length: 12 amino acids. The CDR3 protein is CASSYFGVEQFF. CDR3 sequence (DNA): TGTGCCAGCAGTTACTTCGGGGTGGAGCAGTTCTTC.

This clonotype was counted a few times. The rearrangement uses TRBV7-3 and TRBJ2-1; D is ambiguous. V was shortened by 0 bases and J by 0 bases, with 6 bases between the two germline ends. Germline V gene sequence: CDR1 SGHTA, CDR2 FQGTGA. The CDR3 has 15 amino acids. As DNA, the CDR3 is TGTGCCAGCAGCTTAACCAAGGGCTCCTACAATGAGCAGTTCTTC. This encodes CASSLTKGSYNEQFF.

The V gene is TRBV20-1, the J gene TRBJ2-5; 8 nucleotides agree with TRBD1. This CDR3 contains 12 residues. CDR1 is DFQATT, CDR2 SNEGSKA, per germline (reference sequence). The DNA for the CDR3 is TGCAGCGGACAGGGTGGATTGGAGACCCAGTACTTC. Translation gives CSGQGGLETQYF.

This clonotype was observed a handful of times. The V and J genes are TRBV27 and TRBJ2-5; TRBD2 might be the D (6 bases). The CDR3 totals 15 residues. The V and J ends lost 2 bases and 1 base respectively, with 11 bases between them. CDR1 MNHEY and CDR2 SMNVEV come from the germline V gene (reference sequence). CDR3 protein: CASSLAGSLQETQYF. CDR3 in DNA: TGTGCCAGCAGTTTAGCGGGATCCCTCCAAGAGACCCAGTACTTC.

This clonotype showed up just a few times. The chain uses TRBV6-1 and TRBJ1-1; a possible D gene is TRBD1 (5 bases). V shed 5 bases and J shed 5 bases, with 12 bases lying between them. The CDR3 sequence is 13 residues long. Germline V gives CDR1 MNHNS, CDR2 SASEGT. The CDR3 DNA reads as TGTGCCAGCAGTTGGGACCGTAGGACTGAAGCTTTCTTT. Protein sequence: CASSWDRRTEAFF.

This clonotype was detected a few times. The rearrangement joins TRBV29-1 to TRBJ2-7; 9 nucleotides agree with TRBD2. The CDR3 is made up of 16 amino acids. V lost 4 bases, J lost 1 base, and 11 bases stayed unmatched. CDR1 SQVTM and CDR2 ANQGSEA come from the germline V gene. DNA of the CDR3: TGCAGCGTTGGTATTGCGAGACTAGCGGTATCCTACGAGCAGTACTTC. It codes for CSVGIARLAVSYEQYF.

V usage is TRBV12-3 or TRBV12-4 and J usage is TRBJ1-1; TRBD1 is a possible D gene (6 bases). The CDR3 is 14 residues long. The V gene lost 6 bases and the J gene lost 4 bases, with 15 bases spanning the gap. The CDR3 loop is CASSESRGGTEAFF. CDR3 DNA sequence: TGTGCCAGCAGCGAATCTAGGGGGGGCACTGAAGCTTTCTTT.

In its sample, this clonotype was seen many times. This rearrangement joins TRBV5-6 to TRBJ1-5; 8 bases line up with TRBD1. Germline-derived CDR1 and CDR2 are SGHDT and YYEEEE. With V trimmed by 4 bases and J by 4 bases, 7 bases remained unmatched. The CDR3 has 15 residues. The CDR3 sequence is CASSPRTGSNQPQHF. CDR3 nucleotides: TGTGCCAGCAGCCCCCGGACAGGGTCTAATCAGCCCCAGCATTTT.

The genes are TRBV2 and TRBJ1-4, with a possible D match to TRBD1 (6 bases). The germline V and J ends were trimmed by 7 bases and 3 bases, with 24 bases remaining between them. CDR1 SNHLY and CDR2 FYNNEI come from the germline V gene. The CDR3 is made up of 18 amino acids. The CDR3 sequence is CASNGGRRVGVANEKLFF. The DNA for the CDR3 is TGTGCCAGCAACGGGGGGCGACGGGTTGGCGTAGCTAATGAAAAACTGTTTTTT.